Given below is one TCR beta chain in context. The specificity of this receptor is unknown. No base quality information exists; no much larger clone differs at one position. Inclusive of the bounding cysteine and phenylalanine, the CDR3 is 14 residues long. The only DNA kept is the CDR3, 42 bases in frame from the first base. CDR1 and CDR2 are read off the germline V gene as KGHSH and LQKENI. The V end loses 2 bases and the J end loses 0 bases, and a stretch of 8 bases separates them. The TCR beta CDR3 regions were amplified from RNA transcripts. The TCR CDR3 was subjected to a first round of RT-PCR using the HTBI primer set and the Qiagen OneStep RT-PCR kit. A second multiplex PCR round built the libraries, followed by size selection and purification. Paired-end sequencing of the libraries was performed with 100 bp reads on an Illumina HiSeq2000. In the original analysis: Raw data were processed with SOAPnuke, discarding reads with adapters, uncalled bases, mean Phred below 15, or no exact constant-primer or identifier match. COPE v1.2.5 was used to merge the high-quality paired reads, and each unique nucleotide sequence was defined as a clonotype. MiTCR v1.1 was used to align the clonotypes against IMGT TRBV, TRBD and TRBJ reference segments. The analysis included only V-J combinations with a frequency above 0.0001, which together covered over 98% of the repertoires. A TCS score was defined as the ratio of F50 (clonal expansion) to E x V (chaos), with BLOSUM62-based TCRdist applied between CDR3 peptides within each V-J. Welch's t-statistics and random forest reduced approximately 520 V-J features to some 14, which were used in a naive Bayes classifier (R e1071). Using fastp at Q25 and MiXCR, TCRdb reprocessed the public reads and kept productive beta chains. Each entry merges the rows of one CDR3 protein and shows their most common DNA and genes. The V and J calls and clone size come from TCRdb's table, not from the authors' own analysis. The sample has a few hundred thousand distinct CDR3 sequences on record, around 20% of them singletons. The top ten clonotypes cover 26% of the sample.

Stable Graves' hyperthyroidism was defined as the absence of progression to ophthalmopathy over 18 months of follow-up. Hyperthyroidism patients were newly diagnosed, with disease duration under 2 months, and aged 18 to 65 years. The study excluded patients with uncontrolled infections, other autoimmune diseases, pregnancy or lactation. Diagnoses were based on clinical symptoms, serum thyroxine and TRAb, thyroid ultrasound and orbital computed tomography. PBMCs were isolated from approximately 10 ml of fresh peripheral blood by Ficoll-Paque density gradient centrifugation. Trizol reagent was used to extract total RNA, and RNA quality was then checked on an Agilent 2100 Bioanalyzer. The data belong to a study of T cells in Graves' hyperthyroidism and ophthalmopathy (dated by TCRdb to between 2018 and 2020). Concerning the study at large: Peripheral blood was sampled at the time of initial diagnosis, prior to any treatment. In addition, the study compared T-cell repertoires in thyroid tissue and in blood from about 6 Graves' hyperthyroidism patients. TCR V-J signatures able to tell the groups apart were searched for in a discovery cohort of around 95 patients, of whom over 40 had Graves' ophthalmopathy and roughly 58 had stable Graves' hyperthyroidism. Whether ophthalmopathy could be predicted prospectively was tested in an independent validation cohort made up of under 20 hyperthyroidism patients plus 17 patients who later progressed to ophthalmopathy. The paper reports TCR Vbeta CDR3 sequencing of approximately 130 peripheral blood samples: fewer than 50 ophthalmopathy, over 70 hyperthyroidism and about 17 progressor patients. The 100 discovery patients were divided at random into training and test sets in a 7:3 ratio. Following sampling, methimazole starting at 30 mg daily was given to hyperthyroidism patients, and high-dose intravenous methylprednisolone was given to ophthalmopathy patients. The research as a whole found: A 13 V-J signature model separated ophthalmopathy from stable hyperthyroidism, with roughly 88% sensitivity and roughly 81% specificity in cross-validation and 80%/75% in testing. Most expanded thyroid clonotypes (frequency above 0.001) were also detected in blood, suggesting blood repertoires may reflect thyroid immune responses. In validation, the model predicted progression to ophthalmopathy a median of approximately 6.3 months before onset, with approximately 70% sensitivity and 72.22% specificity. No statistical method was used to set the sample size in advance, and investigators knew the group allocation.

Input material: blood. The receptor was derived from a man aged 18 to 30 with Graves' hyperthyroidism. The chain couples TRBV18 to TRBJ2-7, with the D gene uncertain. In nucleotide form, the sequence is TGTGCCAGCTCACCAAACACAGACTCCTACGAGCAGTACTTC. Translated, this is CASSPNTDSYEQYF. The variable domain in full, with residues beyond the CDR3 obtained from the reference TRBV18 and TRBJ2-7 genes, is NAGVMQNPRHLVRRRGQEARLRCSPMKGHSHVYWYRQLPEEGLKFMVYLQKENIIDESGMPKERFSAEFPKEGPSILRIQQVVRGDSAAYFCASSPNTDSYEQYFGPGTRLTVT.